The 5 T cell receptor beta chains reported below all come from one sample, sequenced in a study of B cell selection in AIRE deficiency (dated by TCRdb to the late 2010s). Conventional CD4 T cells were sorted as cells that were CD4+CD127+. Receptor amplification or capture employed the immunoSEQ multiplex PCR assay. TCRdb obtained this table from immuneACCESS and retained in-frame rearrangements with V and J assigned. These tables miss some clones; where compared with another copy, unresolved V genes account for less than half of the shortfall, and the remainder is unexplained. The sample records some 22,000 clones, 95% to 97% of which are singletons. Less than 0.2% of the sample belongs to the ten largest clones. The source material was CD4+CD127+ conventional T cells sorted from PBMCs. These receptors were collected from a human donor in good health.

This rearrangement joins TRBV6-6 to TRBJ2-7, with a possible D match to TRBD1 (7 bases). V lost 5 bases to trimming and J lost 5 bases, with 13 bases between them. The V gene's germline CDR1 is MNHNY and CDR2 SVGAGI (reference sequence). The CDR3 is made up of 13 amino acids. The CDR3 DNA is TGTGCCAGCAGTCCCGCAGGGGGGAACGAGCAGTACTTC. It encodes CASSPAGGNEQYF.

J is TRBJ1-3 and V is TRBV6-5, with a possible D match to TRBD1 (5 bases). Trimming took 4 bases from V and 0 from J, leaving 13 bases between them. The CDR3 covers 16 residues. Germline V lookup: CDR1 MNHEY, CDR2 SVGAGI. This chain's CDR3 is CASSSGHWASGNTIYF. In DNA form, the CDR3 reads TGTGCCAGCAGTTCCGGACACTGGGCCTCTGGAAACACCATATATTTT.

Remarks on this clone: One end of the junction fails to match germline, which may point to a read error. This chain links TRBV29-1 with TRBJ1-2; weak D call: TRBD1 (6 bases). The CDR3 length is 9 residues. Germline CDR1 and CDR2: SQVTM and ANQGSEA. The CDR3: CSVPGGPHF. The CDR3 DNA follows: TGCAGCGTCCCCGGGGGGCCACACTTC.

V and J are TRBV7-8 and TRBJ2-7; D is undetermined. The CDR3 has 16 residues. Trimming took off 5 bases at V and 5 bases at J, with 22 bases between the two ends. Per germline, CDR1 SGHVS and CDR2 FQNEAQ. The CDR3 nucleotides are TGTGCCAGCAGCATCCACCGGGTCCCGACTTACAACGAGCAGTACTTC. It specifies CASSIHRVPTYNEQYF.

This chain uses TRBV6-5 with TRBJ2-5; a possible D gene is TRBD2 (6 bases). The CDR3 is 16 residues long. Trimming stripped 4 bases from V and 1 base from J, with 16 bases between. Germline V gene lookup returns CDR1 MNHEY and CDR2 SVGAGI. CDR3 sequence: CASSSYLAASQETQYF. The CDR3 coding sequence is TGTGCCAGCAGTTCTTACTTAGCGGCTAGCCAAGAGACCCAGTACTTC.